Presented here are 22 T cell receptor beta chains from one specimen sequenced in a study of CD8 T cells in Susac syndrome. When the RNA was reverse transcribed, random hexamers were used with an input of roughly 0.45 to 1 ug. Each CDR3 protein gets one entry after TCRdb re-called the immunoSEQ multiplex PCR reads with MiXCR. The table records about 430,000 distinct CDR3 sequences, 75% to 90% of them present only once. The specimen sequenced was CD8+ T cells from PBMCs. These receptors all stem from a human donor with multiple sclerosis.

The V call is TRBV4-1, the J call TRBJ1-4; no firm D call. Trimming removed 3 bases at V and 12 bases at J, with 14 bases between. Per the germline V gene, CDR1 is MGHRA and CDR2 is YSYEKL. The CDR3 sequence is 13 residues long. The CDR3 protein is CASSHRYGVELFF. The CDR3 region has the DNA TGCGCCAGCAGCCACCGGTATGGGGTAGAACTGTTTTTT.

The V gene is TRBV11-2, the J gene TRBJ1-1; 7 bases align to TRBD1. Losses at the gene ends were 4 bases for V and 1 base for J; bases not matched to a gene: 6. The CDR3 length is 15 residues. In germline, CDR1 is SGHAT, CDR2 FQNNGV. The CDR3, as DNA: TGTGCCAGCAGCTCTTGGACAGGAGGGAACACTGAAGCTTTCTTT. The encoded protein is CASSSWTGGNTEAFF.

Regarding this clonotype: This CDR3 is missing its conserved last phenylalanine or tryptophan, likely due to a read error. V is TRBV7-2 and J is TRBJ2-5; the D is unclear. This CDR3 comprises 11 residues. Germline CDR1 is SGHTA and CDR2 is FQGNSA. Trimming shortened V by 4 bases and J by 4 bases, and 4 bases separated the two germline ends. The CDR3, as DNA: TGTGCCAGCAGCTATGGAGAGACCCAGTACCTC. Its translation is CASSYGETQYL.

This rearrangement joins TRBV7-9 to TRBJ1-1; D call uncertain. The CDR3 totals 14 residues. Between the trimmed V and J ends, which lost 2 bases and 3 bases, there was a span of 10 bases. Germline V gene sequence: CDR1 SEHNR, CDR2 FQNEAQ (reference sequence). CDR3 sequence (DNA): TGTGCCAGCAGCTTAATAAACGTTCACACTGAAGCTTTCTTT. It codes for CASSLINVHTEAFF.

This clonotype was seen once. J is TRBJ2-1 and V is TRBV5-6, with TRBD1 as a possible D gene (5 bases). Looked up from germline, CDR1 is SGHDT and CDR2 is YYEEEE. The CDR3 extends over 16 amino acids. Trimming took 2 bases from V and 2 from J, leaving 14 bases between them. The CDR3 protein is CASSLEQGGTYNEQFF. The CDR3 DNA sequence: TGTGCCAGCAGCTTAGAGCAGGGTGGGACCTACAATGAGCAGTTCTTC.

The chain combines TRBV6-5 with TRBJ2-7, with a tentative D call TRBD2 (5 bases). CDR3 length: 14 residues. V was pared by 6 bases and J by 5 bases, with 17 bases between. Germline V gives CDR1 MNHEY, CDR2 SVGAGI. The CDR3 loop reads CASRHAGGQNEQYF. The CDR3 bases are TGTGCCAGCAGACACGCGGGCGGCCAAAACGAGCAGTACTTC.

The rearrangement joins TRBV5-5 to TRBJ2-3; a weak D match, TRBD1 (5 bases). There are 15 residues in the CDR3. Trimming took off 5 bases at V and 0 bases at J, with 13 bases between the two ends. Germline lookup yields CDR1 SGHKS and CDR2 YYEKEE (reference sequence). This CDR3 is CASSIHQGSTDTQYF. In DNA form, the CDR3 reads TGTGCCAGCAGTATTCACCAGGGAAGCACAGATACGCAGTATTTT.

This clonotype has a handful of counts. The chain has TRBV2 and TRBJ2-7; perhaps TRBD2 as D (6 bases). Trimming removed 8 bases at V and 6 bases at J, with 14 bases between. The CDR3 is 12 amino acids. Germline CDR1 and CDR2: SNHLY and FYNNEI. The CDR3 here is CASLLGGGEQYF. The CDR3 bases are TGTGCCAGCCTGCTGGGGGGAGGCGAGCAGTACTTC.

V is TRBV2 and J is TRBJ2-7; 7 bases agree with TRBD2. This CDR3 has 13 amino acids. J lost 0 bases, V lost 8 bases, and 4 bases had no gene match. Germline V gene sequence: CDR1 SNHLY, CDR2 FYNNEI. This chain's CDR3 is CASGGGSSYEQYF. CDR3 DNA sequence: TGTGCCAGCGGGGGGGGGAGCTCCTACGAGCAGTACTTC.

Here the CDR3 reads CASSNDRGNLIYGYTF. CDR3 DNA sequence: TGTGCCAGCAGCAACGACAGGGGGAACTTGATCTATGGCTACACCTTC. V is TRBV5-4 and J is TRBJ1-2, with 9 positions matching TRBD1. The CDR3 consists of 16 residues. After removal of 4 bases from V and 4 bases from J, the junction contained 11 bases not matched to a gene. The germline gives CDR1 SGHNT, CDR2 YYREEE (reference sequence).

CDR3 region: CASSQTAGLAGVSYNEQFF. In DNA form, the CDR3 reads TGCGCCAGCAGCCAGACCGCGGGACTAGCGGGAGTATCCTACAATGAGCAGTTCTTC. The J gene is TRBJ2-1, the V gene TRBV4-1, with 14 bases fitting TRBD2. V lost 3 bases, J lost 1 base, and 8 bases stayed unmatched. The germline V gene has CDR1 MGHRA and CDR2 YSYEKL. The CDR3 is 19 residues long.

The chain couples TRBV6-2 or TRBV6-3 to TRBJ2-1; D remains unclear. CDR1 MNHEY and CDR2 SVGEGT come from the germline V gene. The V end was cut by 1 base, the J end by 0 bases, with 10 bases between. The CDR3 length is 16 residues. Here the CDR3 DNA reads TGTGCCAGCAGTTACTGGCTCGAAACCTCCTACAATGAGCAGTTCTTC. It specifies CASSYWLETSYNEQFF.

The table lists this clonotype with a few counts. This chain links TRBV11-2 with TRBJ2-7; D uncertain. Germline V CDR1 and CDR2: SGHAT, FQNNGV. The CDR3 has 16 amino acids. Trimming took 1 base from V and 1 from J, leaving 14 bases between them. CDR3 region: CASSLGVVTQSYEQYF. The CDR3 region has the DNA TGTGCCAGCAGCTTAGGGGTGGTGACACAATCCTACGAGCAGTACTTC.

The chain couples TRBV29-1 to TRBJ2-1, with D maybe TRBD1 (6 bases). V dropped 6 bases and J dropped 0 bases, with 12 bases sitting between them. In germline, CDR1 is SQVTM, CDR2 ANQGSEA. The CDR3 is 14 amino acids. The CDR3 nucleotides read TGCAGCGTCGCTCAGGGGAGCTCCTACAATGAGCAGTTCTTC. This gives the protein CSVAQGSSYNEQFF.

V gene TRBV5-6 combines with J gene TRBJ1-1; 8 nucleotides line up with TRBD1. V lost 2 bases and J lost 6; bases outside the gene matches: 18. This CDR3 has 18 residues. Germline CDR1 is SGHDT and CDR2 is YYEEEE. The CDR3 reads CASSFFLDRVKVGPEAFF. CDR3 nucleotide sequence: TGTGCCAGCAGCTTTTTTCTGGACAGGGTAAAAGTAGGACCTGAAGCTTTCTTT.

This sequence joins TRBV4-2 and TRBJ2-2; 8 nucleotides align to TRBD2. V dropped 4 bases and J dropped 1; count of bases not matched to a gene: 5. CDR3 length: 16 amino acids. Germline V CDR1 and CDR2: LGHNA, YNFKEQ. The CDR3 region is CASSPTSEKNTGELFF. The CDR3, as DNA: TGTGCCAGCAGCCCGACTAGCGAGAAGAACACCGGGGAGCTGTTTTTT.

CDR3 sequence: CASSLTSGGADTQYF. The DNA of the CDR3 is TGTGCCAGCAGTTTAACTAGCGGGGGGGCAGATACGCAGTATTTT. The genes are TRBV12-3 or TRBV12-4 and TRBJ2-3, with 13 bases aligning to TRBD2. Unmatched junction bases numbered 0, after V lost 2 bases and J lost 4 bases. The CDR3 extends over 15 amino acids.

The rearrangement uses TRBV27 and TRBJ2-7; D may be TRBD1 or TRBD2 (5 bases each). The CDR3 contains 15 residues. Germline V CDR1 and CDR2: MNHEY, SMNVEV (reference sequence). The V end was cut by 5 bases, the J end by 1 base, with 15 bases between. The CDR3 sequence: CASSALGGSSYEQYF. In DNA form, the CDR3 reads TGTGCCAGCAGTGCGCTTGGGGGAAGTTCCTACGAGCAGTACTTC.

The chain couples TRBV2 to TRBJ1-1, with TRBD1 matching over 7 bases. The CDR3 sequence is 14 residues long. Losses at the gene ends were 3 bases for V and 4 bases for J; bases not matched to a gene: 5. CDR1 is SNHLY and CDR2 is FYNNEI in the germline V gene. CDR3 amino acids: CASSDPGGATEAFF. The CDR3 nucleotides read TGTGCCAGCAGTGACCCAGGGGGGGCCACTGAAGCTTTCTTT.

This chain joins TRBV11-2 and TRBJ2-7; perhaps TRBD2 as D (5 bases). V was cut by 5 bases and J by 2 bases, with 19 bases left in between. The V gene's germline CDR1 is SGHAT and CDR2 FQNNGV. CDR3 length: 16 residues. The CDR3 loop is CASSLFPLRETYEQYF. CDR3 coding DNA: TGTGCCAGCAGCCTCTTCCCCCTACGGGAAACCTACGAGCAGTACTTC.

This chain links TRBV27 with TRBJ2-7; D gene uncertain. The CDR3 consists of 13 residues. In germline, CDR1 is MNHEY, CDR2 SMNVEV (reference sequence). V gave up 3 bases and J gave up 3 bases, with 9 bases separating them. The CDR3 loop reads CASSFSEDYEQYF. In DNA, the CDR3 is TGTGCCAGCAGTTTTTCAGAAGACTACGAGCAGTACTTC.

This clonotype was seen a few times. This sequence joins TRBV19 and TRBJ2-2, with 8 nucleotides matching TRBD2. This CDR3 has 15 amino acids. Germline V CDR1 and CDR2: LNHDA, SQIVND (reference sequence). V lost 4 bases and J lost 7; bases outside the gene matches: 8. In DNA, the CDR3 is TGTGCCAGTAGTACAGAGAGCGGGAGCTTCGGGGAGCTGTTTTTT. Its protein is CASSTESGSFGELFF.